These 24 T cell receptor beta chains originate from one sample sequenced in a study of beta chain features in type 1 diabetes. Notes on the study in general: People with Type 1 diabetes carried modestly yet significantly shorter TCRB CDR3s in all four CD4+ subsets.

Sequenced material consisted of expressed TCRB transcripts (all of the isolated RNA was reverse transcribed). Some clones are missing from TCRdb's copy, which holds only in-frame ones; the method was immunoSEQ multiplex PCR. The profile shows around 250,000 clones, 14% of them singletons. The antigens for these receptors are not known. The source material was naive CD4+ T cells from blood. These receptors were collected from a man in his thirties or forties with type 1 diabetes.

This clone was counted a few times. The V and J genes are TRBV11-3 and TRBJ1-6, with a possible D match to TRBD1 (6 bases). Germline CDR1 is SGHNT and CDR2 is YENEEA. V lost 5 bases, J lost 9 bases, and 14 bases lay in between. The CDR3 runs to 14 residues. CDR3 in DNA: TGTGCCAGCAGCCCGGCGCGGGGGCCTTCACCCCTCCACTTT. It encodes CASSPARGPSPLHF. The variable domain in full, completed from reference TRBV11-3 and TRBJ1-6, reads EAGVVQSPRYKIIEKKQPVAFWCNPISGHNTLYWYLQNLGQGPELLIRYENEEAVDDSQLPKDRFSAERLKGVDSTLKIQPAELGDSAVYLCASSPARGPSPLHFGNGTRLTVT.

The V call is TRBV27, the J call TRBJ2-2, with 10 bases identical to TRBD2. Germline V gene sequence: CDR1 MNHEY, CDR2 SMNVEV (reference sequence). The CDR3 contains 16 residues. With V trimmed by 1 base and J by 2 bases, 1 base remained unmatched. The CDR3 nucleotides read TGTGCCAGCAGTTTATTAGCGGGGGGCAACACCGGGGAGCTGTTTTTT. This sequence encodes CASSLLAGGNTGELFF.

This clone was found a few times. The gene calls are TRBV29-1 and TRBJ2-3, with a tentative D call TRBD1 (5 bases). V dropped 2 bases and J dropped 9 bases, with 12 bases sitting between them. This CDR3 has 12 residues. Per the germline V gene, CDR1 is SQVTM and CDR2 is ANQGSEA. The DNA of the CDR3 is TGCAGCGTTGAACAGGGTGCGCGGACGCAGTATTTT. It encodes CSVEQGARTQYF.

This clone was observed a handful of times. The chain is built from TRBV30 and TRBJ1-5; TRBD1 matches at 10 bases. Germline V gives CDR1 GTSNPN, CDR2 SVGIG (reference sequence). Trimming removed 2 bases from V and 5 bases from J; junction bases left unmatched: 6. The CDR3 loop spans 15 amino acids. The CDR3 region has the DNA TGTGCCTGGAGTCGTCCCGGGACAGGGGATCAGCCCCAGCATTTT. Protein product: CAWSRPGTGDQPQHF.

This chain uses TRBV5-1 with TRBJ2-3; 12 nucleotides match TRBD2. This CDR3 spans 16 amino acids. With 4 bases clipped from V and 1 base from J, the junction kept 4 bases outside the gene matches. Germline V gene lookup returns CDR1 SGHRS and CDR2 YFSETQ. CDR3 region: CASSVGLAGRTDTQYF. The CDR3 coding sequence is TGCGCCAGCAGCGTAGGACTAGCGGGACGCACAGATACGCAGTATTTT.

This rearrangement joins TRBV28 to TRBJ2-7, with D unclear. V lost 8 bases and J 3 bases, leaving 14 bases between the germline ends. The CDR3 runs 13 residues. Germline lookup yields CDR1 MDHEN and CDR2 SYDVKM. The CDR3 spells CASSRELNYEQYF. The DNA for the CDR3 is TGTGCCAGCTCCCGCGAGCTAAACTACGAGCAGTACTTC.

This sequence joins TRBV7-2 and TRBJ1-1; weak D call: TRBD1 (5 bases). Germline loops: CDR1 SGHTA, CDR2 FQGNSA. Trimming took 3 bases from V and 10 from J, leaving 12 bases between them. CDR3 length: 12 residues. In DNA, the CDR3 is TGTGCCAGCAGCTTCTACGAAGGGGTAGCTTTCTTT. Translating gives CASSFYEGVAFF.

This clone was found a few times. The chain recombines TRBV29-1 with TRBJ2-5; D possibly corresponds to TRBD2 (6 bases). V lost 3 bases and J 5 bases, leaving 13 bases between the germline ends. The CDR3 contains 13 residues. CDR1 and CDR2 from the germline V gene are SQVTM and ANQGSEA. CDR3 residues: CSVDGDGGETQYF. The CDR3 DNA follows: TGCAGCGTTGATGGGGACGGGGGTGAGACCCAGTACTTC.

The chain combines TRBV29-1 with TRBJ1-2; D is possibly TRBD1 (6 bases). Trimming stripped 4 bases from V and 4 bases from J, with 10 bases between. Germline CDR1 SQVTM, CDR2 ANQGSEA. The CDR3 has 12 residues. The DNA for the CDR3 is TGCAGCGTTGGGGACACTCCCTATGGCTACACCTTC. Amino acid sequence: CSVGDTPYGYTF.

This clone has just a few counts. The chain uses TRBV6-5 and TRBJ1-2, with a possible D match to TRBD1 (5 bases). In germline, CDR1 is MNHEY, CDR2 SVGAGI. V was trimmed by 2 bases and J by 0 bases, leaving 10 bases between them. CDR3 length: 15 amino acids. CDR3: CASSYAGPANYGYTF. The CDR3 DNA follows: TGTGCCAGCAGTTACGCGGGACCTGCTAACTATGGCTACACCTTC.

V usage is TRBV5-6 and J usage is TRBJ2-1; 9 bases fit TRBD1. After removal of 4 bases from V and 2 bases from J, the junction contained 13 bases not matched to a gene. In germline, CDR1 is SGHDT, CDR2 YYEEEE. The CDR3 sequence is 18 residues long. CDR3 sequence (DNA): TGTGCCAGCAGCATTGGGGTTGGGACAGGGAGGACCTACAATGAGCAGTTCTTC. This codes for CASSIGVGTGRTYNEQFF.

A few counts support this clone. The V gene is TRBV11-2, the J gene TRBJ2-7; weak D call: TRBD2 (5 bases). CDR3 length: 14 residues. In germline, CDR1 is SGHAT, CDR2 FQNNGV. Trimming pared 4 bases from V and 0 bases from J, leaving 10 bases between. The DNA of the CDR3 is TGTGCCAGCAGCTCAGAGGACTTCTCCTACGAGCAGTACTTC. Its protein is CASSSEDFSYEQYF.

The chain carries TRBV7-9 and TRBJ1-2; D gene ambiguous. From germline, CDR1 is SEHNR and CDR2 FQNEAQ (reference sequence). The V gene lost 5 bases and the J gene lost 6 bases, with 7 bases spanning the gap. This CDR3 comprises 11 residues. The CDR3 coding sequence is TGTGCCAGCAGCCCCACTGATGGCTACACCTTC. Encoded protein: CASSPTDGYTF.

This clone was seen more than once but under ten times. This rearrangement joins TRBV18 to TRBJ2-1; the D is unclear. CDR3 size: 13 residues. Germline CDR1 reads KGHSH; CDR2 reads LQKENI. V lost 3 bases to trimming and J lost 1 base, with 4 bases between them. CDR3 sequence reads: CASSPGSYNEQFF. The CDR3 DNA reads as TGTGCCAGCTCACCCGGTTCCTACAATGAGCAGTTCTTC.

This clone was seen a handful of times. CDR3 DNA: TGCGCCAGCAGCTTGGGGGACAAGAATTCACCCCTCCACTTT. Its protein product is CASSLGDKNSPLHF. The chain couples TRBV5-1 to TRBJ1-6; D might be TRBD1 (6 bases). The CDR3 covers 14 residues. The germline V and J ends were trimmed by 0 bases and 7 bases, with 8 bases remaining between them. Germline assignment: CDR1 SGHRS and CDR2 YFSETQ.

The chain is built from TRBV29-1 and TRBJ1-2; maybe TRBD1 (6 bases). CDR1 is SQVTM, CDR2 ANQGSEA, per germline. Trimming took off 2 bases at V and 5 bases at J, with 15 bases between the two ends. CDR3 size: 14 residues. The CDR3 sequence: CSVERQGIGYGYTF. CDR3 DNA: TGCAGCGTTGAAAGGCAGGGGATCGGGTATGGCTACACCTTC.

A few counts support this clone. The chain uses TRBV6-6 and TRBJ2-7; D not resolved. V gave up 0 bases and J gave up 7 bases, with 13 bases separating them. The CDR3 consists of 14 residues. Germline V CDR1 and CDR2: MNHNY, SVGAGI (reference sequence). The CDR3: CASSYSLVSSEQYF. The DNA of the CDR3 is TGTGCCAGCAGTTACTCCCTAGTTAGCTCAGAGCAGTACTTC.

The gene calls are TRBV18 and TRBJ1-5; unclear D gene. Looked up from germline, CDR1 is KGHSH and CDR2 is LQKENI. Between the trimmed V and J ends, which lost 3 bases and 4 bases, there was a span of 10 bases. The CDR3 runs 14 residues. This CDR3 is CASSPYGINQPQHF. The CDR3, as DNA: TGTGCCAGCTCACCTTACGGGATAAATCAGCCCCAGCATTTT.

This clone was counted only a few times. The chain combines TRBV5-1 with TRBJ1-2, with D unresolved. Per the germline V gene, CDR1 is SGHRS and CDR2 is YFSETQ. V dropped 0 bases and J dropped 6 bases, with 12 bases sitting between them. The CDR3 sequence is 14 residues long. CDR3 residues: CASSLGGKADGYTF. In DNA form, the CDR3 reads TGCGCCAGCAGCTTGGGAGGGAAAGCGGATGGCTACACCTTC.

This clone was picked up a small number of times. The V call is TRBV5-4, the J call TRBJ1-2, with 8 bases identical to TRBD1. V shed 1 base, J shed 7 bases, and the junction held 6 bases outside the gene matches. This CDR3 spans 14 amino acids. The germline CDR1 and CDR2 sequences are SGHNT and YYREEE (reference sequence). The CDR3 bases are TGTGCCAGCAGCTTGACCGGACAGGGCGGTGGCTACACCTTC. Translating gives CASSLTGQGGGYTF.

This clone was found a few times. The chain joins TRBV6-5 to TRBJ2-7; 9 bases map to TRBD2. The CDR3 has 13 amino acids. V was clipped by 6 bases and J by 2 bases; unmatched bases: 2. CDR1 and CDR2 from the germline V gene are MNHEY and SVGAGI. The CDR3, as DNA: TGTGCCAGCAGGACTAGCGGTACCTACGAGCAGTACTTC. Amino acid sequence: CASRTSGTYEQYF.

As for this clone: Within the sample, other DNA sequences also encode this same CDR3. The chain has TRBV5-1 and TRBJ2-5; D may be TRBD2 (5 bases). The CDR3 length is 13 residues. Germline CDR1 reads SGHRS; CDR2 reads YFSETQ. V was trimmed by 0 bases and J by 5 bases, leaving 8 bases between them. Here the CDR3 reads CASSLGGSETQYF. DNA for the CDR3: TGCGCCAGCAGCTTGGGAGGGAGTGAGACCCAGTACTTC.

The chain links TRBV20-1 to TRBJ2-7; D remains unclear. V lost 6 bases and J lost 4, with 10 bases in between. The CDR3 has 11 amino acids. The germline V gene encodes CDR1 DFQATT and CDR2 SNEGSKA (reference sequence). CDR3 bases: TGCAGTGCCCATGTGGAGTACGAGCAGTACTTC. Protein: CSAHVEYEQYF.

This clone was seen a handful of times. V is TRBV11-2 and J is TRBJ2-7; D is perhaps TRBD2 (6 bases). V was shortened by 1 base and J by 0 bases, with 10 bases between the two germline ends. The germline gives CDR1 SGHAT, CDR2 FQNNGV. This CDR3 is 15 amino acids long. The CDR3 DNA reads TGTGCCAGCAGCTTAGTTTCGACTAGCTCCTACGAGCAGTACTTC. Translation: CASSLVSTSSYEQYF.